Listed here are 4 T cell receptor beta chains from one sample, sequenced in a study of blood T cell repertoires in COVID-19. The method was immunoSEQ multiplex PCR; TCRdb's version includes in-frame clones alone and lacks a portion of them. Here the sample spans about half a million clones, approximately 89% being singletons. The specimen sequenced was peripheral blood. The origin of the receptors is a young man with COVID-19, enrolled during active disease.

This chain connects TRBV30 to TRBJ2-5; the D gene is possibly TRBD2 (5 bases). Germline CDR1 and CDR2: GTSNPN and SVGIG (reference sequence). The CDR3 contains 15 residues. Trimming cost V 0 bases and J 5 bases, with 16 bases left between them. The CDR3 here is CAWSVLTTRRETQYF. The CDR3 nucleotides are TGTGCCTGGAGTGTTTTAACCACTCGGAGGGAGACCCAGTACTTC.

The rearrangement joins TRBV19 to TRBJ2-2; 10 bases fit TRBD2. The germline CDR1 and CDR2 sequences are LNHDA and SQIVND (reference sequence). This CDR3 comprises 17 residues. The junction had 10 bases not matched to a gene; V was cut back by 3 bases and J by 6 bases. In DNA, the CDR3 is TGTGCCAGTAGTATTGGAGCGGGAGGGCCAGGTGCCGGGGAGCTGTTTTTT. Amino acids: CASSIGAGGPGAGELFF.

The J gene is TRBJ2-4, the V gene TRBV7-9; D gene uncertain. V gave up 3 bases and J gave up 0 bases, with 12 bases separating them. Germline V gene data show CDR1 as SEHNR and CDR2 as FQNEAQ (reference sequence). This CDR3 contains 16 residues. The DNA of the CDR3 is TGTGCCAGCAGCTTTACAGAAATACTAGCCAAAAACATTCAGTACTTC. It is translated as CASSFTEILAKNIQYF.

The chain has TRBV16 and TRBJ1-6, with unresolved D. CDR3 length equals 14 residues. The V gene's germline CDR1 is KGHSY and CDR2 FQNENV. V was clipped by 4 bases and J by 5 bases, with 9 bases between them. Here the CDR3 DNA reads TGTGCCAGCAGCCTGACGGGGAATAATTCACCCCTCCACTTT. Protein product: CASSLTGNNSPLHF.